This T cell receptor (beta chain) was recorded in a study of T cell responses to AZD1222 COVID-19 vaccine. Notes on the study in general: Donors skewed white British and female; clonal diversity was possibly underestimated. Repertoire samples came only from after the peak T cell response. Unmutated variant regions are reportedly the target of nearly half of TCRs that are spike-specific.

TCRdb's copy holds only in-frame clones and misses some; the assay was immunoSEQ multiplex PCR. The table lists about 160,000 clones, approximately 92% of them singletons, with around 3.1% in the top ten. This CDR3 spans 15 amino acids. V was cut by 1 base and J by 3 bases, with 9 bases left in between. Germline V gene lookup returns CDR1 KGHDR and CDR2 SFDVKD. Details on this clone: Its antigen remains unknown.

This specimen consisted of peripheral blood, obtained 28 days after the second AZD1222 dose. The receptor was derived from an adult who received the AZD1222 COVID-19 vaccine. The gene calls are TRBV24-1 and TRBJ1-5, with a tentative D call TRBD1 (5 bases). Written as DNA, the CDR3 is TGTGCCACCAGTGATTTCCAGGGACCCAATCAGCCCCAGCATTTT. Protein sequence: CATSDFQGPNQPQHF.